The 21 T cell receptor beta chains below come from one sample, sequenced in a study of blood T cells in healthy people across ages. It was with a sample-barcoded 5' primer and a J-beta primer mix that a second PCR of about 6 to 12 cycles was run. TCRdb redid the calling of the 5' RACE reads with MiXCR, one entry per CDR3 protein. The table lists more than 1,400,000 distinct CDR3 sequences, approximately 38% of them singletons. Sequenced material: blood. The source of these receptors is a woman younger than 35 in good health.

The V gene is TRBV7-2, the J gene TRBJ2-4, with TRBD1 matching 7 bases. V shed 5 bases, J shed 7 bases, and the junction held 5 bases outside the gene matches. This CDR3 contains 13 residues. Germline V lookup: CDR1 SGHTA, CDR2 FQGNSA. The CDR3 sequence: CASSHDRANIQYF. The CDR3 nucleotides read TGTGCCAGCAGCCACGACAGGGCGAACATTCAGTACTTC.

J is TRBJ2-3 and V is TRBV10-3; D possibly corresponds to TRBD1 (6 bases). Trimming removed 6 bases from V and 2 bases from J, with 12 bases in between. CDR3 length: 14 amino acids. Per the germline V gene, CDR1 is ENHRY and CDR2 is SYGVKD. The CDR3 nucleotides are TGTGCCATCAGCGTGGGGGCGTCCACAGATACGCAGTATTTT. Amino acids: CAISVGASTDTQYF.

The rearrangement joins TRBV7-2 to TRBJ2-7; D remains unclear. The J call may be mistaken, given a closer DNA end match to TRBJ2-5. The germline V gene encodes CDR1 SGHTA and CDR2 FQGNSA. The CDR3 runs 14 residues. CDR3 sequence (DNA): TGTGCCAGCAGCTTAGAGTTAGGTTTCGGGACCCAGTACTTC. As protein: CASSLELGFGTQYF.

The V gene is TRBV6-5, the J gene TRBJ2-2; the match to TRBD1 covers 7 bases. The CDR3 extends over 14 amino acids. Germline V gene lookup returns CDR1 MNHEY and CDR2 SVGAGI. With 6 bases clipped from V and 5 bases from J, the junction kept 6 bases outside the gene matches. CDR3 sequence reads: CASSFRGFTGELFF. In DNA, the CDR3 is TGTGCCAGCAGCTTCAGGGGGTTTACCGGGGAGCTGTTTTTT.

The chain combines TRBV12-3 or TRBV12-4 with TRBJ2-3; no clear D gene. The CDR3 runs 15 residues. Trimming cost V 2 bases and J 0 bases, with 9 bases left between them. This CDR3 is CASSLLDSSTDTQYF. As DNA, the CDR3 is TGTGCCAGCAGTTTATTAGACTCTAGCACAGATACGCAGTATTTT.

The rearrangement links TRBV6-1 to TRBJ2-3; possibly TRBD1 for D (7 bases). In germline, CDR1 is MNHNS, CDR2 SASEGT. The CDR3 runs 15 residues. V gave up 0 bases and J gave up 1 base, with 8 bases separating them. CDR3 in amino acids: CASSEARGGTDTQYF. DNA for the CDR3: TGTGCCAGCAGTGAAGCCAGGGGGGGCACAGATACGCAGTATTTT.

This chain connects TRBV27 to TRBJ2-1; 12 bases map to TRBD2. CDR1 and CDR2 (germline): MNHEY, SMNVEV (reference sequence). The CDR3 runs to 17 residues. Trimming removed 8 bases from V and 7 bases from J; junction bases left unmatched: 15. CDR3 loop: CASAPGASGGALNEQFF. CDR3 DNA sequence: TGTGCCAGCGCCCCTGGGGCTAGCGGGGGGGCCTTGAATGAGCAGTTCTTC.

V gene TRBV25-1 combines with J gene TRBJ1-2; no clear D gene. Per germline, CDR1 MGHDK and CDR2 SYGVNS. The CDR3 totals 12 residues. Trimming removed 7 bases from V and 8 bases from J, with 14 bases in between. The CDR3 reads CASTRQLGGYTF. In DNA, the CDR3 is TGTGCCAGCACTCGGCAGCTCGGAGGCTACACCTTC.

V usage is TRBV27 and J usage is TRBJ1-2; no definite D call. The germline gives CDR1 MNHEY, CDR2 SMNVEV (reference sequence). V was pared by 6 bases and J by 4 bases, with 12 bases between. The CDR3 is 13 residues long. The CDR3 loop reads CASSRPDGYGYTF. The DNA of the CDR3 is TGTGCCAGCAGCCGACCGGACGGCTATGGCTACACCTTC.

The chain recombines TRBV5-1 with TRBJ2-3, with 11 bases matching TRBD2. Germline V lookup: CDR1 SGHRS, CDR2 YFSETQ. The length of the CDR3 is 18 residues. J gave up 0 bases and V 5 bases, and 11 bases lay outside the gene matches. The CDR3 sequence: CASRGGTSGVLSTDTQYF. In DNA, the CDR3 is TGCGCCAGCAGGGGGGGGACTAGCGGAGTTCTAAGCACAGATACGCAGTATTTT.

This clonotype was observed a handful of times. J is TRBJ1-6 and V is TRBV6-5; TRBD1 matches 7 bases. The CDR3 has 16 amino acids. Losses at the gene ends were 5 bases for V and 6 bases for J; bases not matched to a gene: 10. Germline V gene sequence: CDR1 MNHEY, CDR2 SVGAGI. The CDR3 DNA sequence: TGTGCCAGCAGTACCGGACAGGCCCTAATTAATTCACCCCTCCACTTT. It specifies CASSTGQALINSPLHF.

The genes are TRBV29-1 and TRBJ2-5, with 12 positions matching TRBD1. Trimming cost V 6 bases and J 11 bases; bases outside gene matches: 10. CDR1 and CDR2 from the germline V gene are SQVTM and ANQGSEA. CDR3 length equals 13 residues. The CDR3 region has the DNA TGCAGCGTCCCGGGACAGGGGGCTGGTGAGCAGTACTTC. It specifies CSVPGQGAGEQYF. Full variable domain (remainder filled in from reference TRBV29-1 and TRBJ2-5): SAVISQKPSRDICQRGTSLTIQCQVDSQVTMMFWYRQQPGQSLTLIATANQGSEATYESGFVIDKFPISRPNLTFSTLTVSNMSPEDSSIYLCSVPGQGAGEQYFGPGTRLLVL.

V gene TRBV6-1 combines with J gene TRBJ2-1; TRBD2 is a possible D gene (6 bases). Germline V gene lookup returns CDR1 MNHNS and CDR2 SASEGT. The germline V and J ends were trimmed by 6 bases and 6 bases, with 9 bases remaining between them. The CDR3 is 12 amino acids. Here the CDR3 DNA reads TGTGCCAGCAGGGAGGGTACCAATGAGCAGTTCTTC. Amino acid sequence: CASREGTNEQFF.

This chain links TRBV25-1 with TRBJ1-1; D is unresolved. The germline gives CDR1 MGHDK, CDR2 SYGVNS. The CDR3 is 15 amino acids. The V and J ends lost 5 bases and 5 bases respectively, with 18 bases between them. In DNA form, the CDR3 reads TGTGCCAGCAGTTCGGACGCGGGCAGAAGAACTGAAGCTTTCTTT. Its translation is CASSSDAGRRTEAFF.

CDR3 amino acids: CASSLDRTGQYF. The CDR3 DNA reads TGTGCCAGCAGCTTAGATCGAACTGGGCAGTACTTC. The genes are TRBV11-2 and TRBJ2-7, with no clear D. V was trimmed by 0 bases and J by 9 bases, leaving 9 bases between them. Germline V gives CDR1 SGHAT, CDR2 FQNNGV. The CDR3 contains 12 residues.

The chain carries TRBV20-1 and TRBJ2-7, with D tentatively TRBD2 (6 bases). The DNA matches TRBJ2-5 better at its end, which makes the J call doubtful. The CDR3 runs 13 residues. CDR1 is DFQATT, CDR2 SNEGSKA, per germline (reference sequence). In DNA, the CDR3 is TGCAGTGCTAGTTGGACTATTGGGGAGACCCAGTACTTC. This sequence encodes CSASWTIGETQYF.

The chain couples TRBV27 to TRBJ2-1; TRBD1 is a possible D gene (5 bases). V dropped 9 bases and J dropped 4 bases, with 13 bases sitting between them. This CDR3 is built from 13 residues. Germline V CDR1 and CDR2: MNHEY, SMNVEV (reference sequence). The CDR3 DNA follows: TGTGCCAGGTCCGGACACATATACAATGAGCAGTTCTTC. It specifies CARSGHIYNEQFF.

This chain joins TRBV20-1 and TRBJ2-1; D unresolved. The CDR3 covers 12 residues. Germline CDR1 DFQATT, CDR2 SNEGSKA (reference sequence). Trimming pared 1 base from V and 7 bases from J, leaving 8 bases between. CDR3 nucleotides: TGCAGTGCTAGAGTGCCTCAAAATGAGCAGTTCTTC. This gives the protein CSARVPQNEQFF.

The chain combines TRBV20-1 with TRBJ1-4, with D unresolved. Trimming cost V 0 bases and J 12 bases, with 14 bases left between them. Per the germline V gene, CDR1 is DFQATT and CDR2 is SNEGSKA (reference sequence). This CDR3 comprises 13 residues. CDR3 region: CSARDPPFGELFF. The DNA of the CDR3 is TGCAGTGCTAGAGATCCCCCGTTCGGGGAACTGTTTTTT.

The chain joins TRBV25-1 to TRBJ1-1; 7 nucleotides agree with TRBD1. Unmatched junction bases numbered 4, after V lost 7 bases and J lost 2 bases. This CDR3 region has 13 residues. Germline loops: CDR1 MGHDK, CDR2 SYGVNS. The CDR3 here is CASTQGGNTEAFF. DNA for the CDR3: TGTGCCAGCACCCAGGGGGGTAACACTGAAGCTTTCTTT.

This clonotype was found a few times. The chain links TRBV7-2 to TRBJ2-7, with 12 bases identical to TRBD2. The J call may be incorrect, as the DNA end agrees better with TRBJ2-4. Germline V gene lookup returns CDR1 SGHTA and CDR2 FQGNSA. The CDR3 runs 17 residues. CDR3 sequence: CASSLGSSGRAVDIQYF. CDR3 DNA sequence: TGTGCCAGCAGCTTAGGGTCTAGCGGGAGGGCCGTAGACATTCAGTACTTC.